A single sample is the source of the 13 T cell receptor beta chains below, sequenced in a study of Graves' ophthalmopathy and Graves' hyperthyroidism. RNA served as the template for amplifying TCR beta CDR3 regions. Investigators did first-round RT-PCR with HTBI primers, then second-round multiplex PCR. TCRdb recomputed calls from the multiplex PCR reads with MiXCR, one row per CDR3 protein. The sample yields 350,000 to 400,000 distinct CDR3 sequences, 15% seen once. The sequencing input was peripheral blood. These receptors all come from a woman younger than 30 with stable Graves' hyperthyroidism.

For this clonotype: At one end, the junction sequence differs from germline, possibly due to a read error. The gene calls are TRBV19 and TRBJ2-7; the D gene could be TRBD1 or TRBD2 (6 bases each). The CDR3 has 12 residues. The germline gives CDR1 LNHDA, CDR2 SQIVND (reference sequence). CDR3 sequence (DNA): TGTGTCAGTGAGGGGGGCTCCTACGAGCAGTACTTC. Residues: CVSEGGSYEQYF. Complete variable domain (other parts from reference TRBV19 and TRBJ2-7): DGGITQSPKYLFRKEGQNVTLSCEQNLNHDAMYWYRQDPGQGLRLIYYSQIVNDFQKGDIAEGYSVSREKKESFPLTVTSAQKNPTAFYLCVSEGGSYEQYFGPGTRLTVT.

The table lists this clonotype with many counts. The chain has TRBV28 and TRBJ2-5; 8 positions match TRBD1. The CDR3 consists of 14 residues. The V and J ends lost 6 bases and 9 bases, in that order; junction bases with no gene match: 12. Germline V CDR1 and CDR2: MDHEN, SYDVKM. The CDR3, as DNA: TGTGCCAGCAGCAAGACAGGGGTTCTTTGGGCCCAGTACTTC. Its protein is CASSKTGVLWAQYF.

The chain uses TRBV30 and TRBJ2-5, with 7 positions matching TRBD1. V was clipped by 4 bases and J by 4 bases; unmatched bases: 6. CDR1 and CDR2 (germline): GTSNPN, SVGIG (reference sequence). There are 13 residues in the CDR3. CDR3 protein: CAWTGQLGETQYF. The CDR3 nucleotides are TGTGCCTGGACGGGACAGCTGGGAGAGACCCAGTACTTC. Full variable domain (remainder filled in from reference TRBV30 and TRBJ2-5): SQTIHQWPATLVQPVGSPLSLECTVEGTSNPNLYWYRQAAGRGLQLLFYSVGIGQISSEVPQNLSASRPQDRQFILSSKKLLLSDSGFYLCAWTGQLGETQYFGPGTRLLVL.

The chain uses TRBV12-3 or TRBV12-4 and TRBJ2-2; D possibly uses TRBD1 or TRBD2 (6 bases each). The ends were cut back, 6 bases at V and 7 bases at J, with 24 bases in the middle. The CDR3 length is 17 residues. The CDR3 nucleotides read TGTGCCAGCAGCGGGGGCTTGGACACCCGGGGTGGCGGGGAGCTGTTTTTT. It encodes CASSGGLDTRGGGELFF.

This clonotype has a count of ten or more. This chain connects TRBV19 to TRBJ1-2, with D maybe TRBD1 (6 bases). Germline values: CDR1 LNHDA, CDR2 SQIVND (reference sequence). CDR3 length equals 13 residues. Trimming stripped 6 bases from V and 5 bases from J, with 13 bases between. This chain's CDR3 is CASSPDRRYGYTF. For the CDR3, the DNA is TGTGCCAGTAGCCCCGACAGGAGATATGGCTACACCTTC.

This clonotype was seen ten or more times. V usage is TRBV12-5 and J usage is TRBJ2-7; 8 bases are a match to TRBD1. Germline assignment: CDR1 LGHNT and CDR2 FRNRAP. Germline trimming cut 0 bases from V and 3 bases from J; bases unmatched to any gene: 4. The CDR3 is made up of 15 amino acids. For the CDR3, the DNA is TGTGCTAGTGGTTTGGTCGGACAGGGCGGCTACGAGCAGTACTTC. It is translated as CASGLVGQGGYEQYF.

The chain recombines TRBV19 with TRBJ1-2, with D hard to call. The CDR3 is 15 amino acids. The germline V gene has CDR1 LNHDA and CDR2 SQIVND (reference sequence). V lost 5 bases to trimming and J lost 5 bases, with 18 bases between them. The CDR3 region is CASSRAVDLSYGYTF. CDR3 sequence (DNA): TGTGCCAGTAGTCGGGCGGTGGACCTCTCTTATGGCTACACCTTC.

This chain connects TRBV12-3 or TRBV12-4 to TRBJ1-6; no reliable D call. The CDR3 runs 12 residues. V was clipped by 4 bases and J by 15 bases, with 13 bases between them. CDR3 region: CASSYSGQLLHF. The CDR3 region has the DNA TGTGCCAGCAGTTACTCGGGCCAGCTCCTCCACTTT.

This chain joins TRBV7-2 and TRBJ2-5; D possibly corresponds to TRBD2 (6 bases). CDR1 and CDR2 (germline): SGHTA, FQGNSA. This CDR3 has 14 residues. Trimming left V 1 base short and J 6 bases short, with 12 bases between. The CDR3 DNA reads TGTGCCAGCAGCTTAGACGGGGGAACGCAGACCCAGTACTTC. Its translation: CASSLDGGTQTQYF.

This clonotype was recorded at least ten times. V usage is TRBV6-5 and J usage is TRBJ1-5; a possible D gene is TRBD1 (5 bases). The V gene's germline CDR1 is MNHEY and CDR2 SVGAGI. V was clipped by 10 bases and J by 4 bases, with 14 bases between them. The CDR3 is 13 amino acids. Here the CDR3 DNA reads TGTGCCACACGCCAGGGAGTTAATCAGCCCCAGCATTTT. Amino acid sequence: CATRQGVNQPQHF.

This clonotype was recorded many times. The rearrangement uses TRBV7-2 and TRBJ2-2; D remains unclear. Trimming cost V 5 bases and J 3 bases, with 10 bases left between them. Germline CDR1 SGHTA, CDR2 FQGNSA. The CDR3 runs to 14 residues. The CDR3 DNA follows: TGTGCCAGCAGCCTCTGGCCCTACACCGGGGAGCTGTTTTTT. Translation: CASSLWPYTGELFF.

Ten or more counts support this clonotype. The chain combines TRBV29-1 with TRBJ1-2; TRBD1 matches at 8 bases. This CDR3 is built from 14 residues. V trimming: 0 bases; J trimming: 4 bases; junction bases outside the gene matches: 4. Germline lookup yields CDR1 SQVTM and CDR2 ANQGSEA. This CDR3 reads CSVEEPGQVYGYTF. DNA of the CDR3: TGCAGCGTTGAAGAACCGGGACAGGTCTATGGCTACACCTTC.

In its sample, this clonotype was seen many times. The chain joins TRBV4-1 to TRBJ1-2; D is perhaps TRBD1 (5 bases). Germline V gene sequence: CDR1 MGHRA, CDR2 YSYEKL. Trimming left V 1 base short and J 4 bases short, with 19 bases between. This CDR3 has 17 amino acids. DNA of the CDR3: TGCGCCAGCAGCCAAGTAGTTGCCGTCAGGGCCAGCTATGGCTACACCTTC. This sequence encodes CASSQVVAVRASYGYTF.